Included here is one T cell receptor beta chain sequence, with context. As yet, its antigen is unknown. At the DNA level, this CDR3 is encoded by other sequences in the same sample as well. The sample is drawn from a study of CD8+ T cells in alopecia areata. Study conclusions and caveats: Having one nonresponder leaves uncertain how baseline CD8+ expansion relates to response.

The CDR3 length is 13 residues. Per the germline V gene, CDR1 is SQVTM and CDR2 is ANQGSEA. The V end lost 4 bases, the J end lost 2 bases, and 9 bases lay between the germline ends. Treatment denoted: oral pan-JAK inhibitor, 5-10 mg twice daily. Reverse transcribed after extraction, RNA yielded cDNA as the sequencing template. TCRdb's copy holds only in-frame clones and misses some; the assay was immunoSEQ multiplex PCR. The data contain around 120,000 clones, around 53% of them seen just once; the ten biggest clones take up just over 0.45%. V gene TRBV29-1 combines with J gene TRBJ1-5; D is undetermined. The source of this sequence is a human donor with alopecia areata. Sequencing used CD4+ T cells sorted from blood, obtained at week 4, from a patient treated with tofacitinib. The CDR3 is CSVGPGGNQPQHF. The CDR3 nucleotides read TGCAGCGTTGGCCCCGGAGGCAATCAGCCCCAGCATTTT.